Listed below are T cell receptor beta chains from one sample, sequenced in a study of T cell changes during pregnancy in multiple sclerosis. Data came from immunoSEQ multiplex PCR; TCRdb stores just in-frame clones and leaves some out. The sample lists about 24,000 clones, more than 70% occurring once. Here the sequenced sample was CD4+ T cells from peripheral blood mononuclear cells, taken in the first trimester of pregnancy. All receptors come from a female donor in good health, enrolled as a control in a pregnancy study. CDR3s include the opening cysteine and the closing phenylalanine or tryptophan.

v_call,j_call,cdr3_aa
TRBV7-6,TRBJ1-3,CASSLNLAAGNTIYF
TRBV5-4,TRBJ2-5,CASSFDAAQETQYF
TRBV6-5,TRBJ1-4,CASSLDYRATNEKLFF
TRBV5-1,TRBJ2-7,CASSFTVGDGAYEQYF
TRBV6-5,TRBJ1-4,CASRPGTRTNEKLFF
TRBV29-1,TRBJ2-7,CSVVIATHEQYF
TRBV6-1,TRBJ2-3,CASSEQSGGGTDTQYF
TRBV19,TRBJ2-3,CASSIGLGWSGGARDTQYF
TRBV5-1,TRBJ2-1,CASSPGTLLNEQFF
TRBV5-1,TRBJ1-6,CASSFSRDSSPLHF
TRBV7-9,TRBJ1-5,CASSLSDRARHF
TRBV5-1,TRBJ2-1,CASTGLEGRYEQFF
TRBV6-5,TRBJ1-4,CASKEGVVANEKLFF
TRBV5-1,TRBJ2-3,CASSLAGQGALWDTQYF
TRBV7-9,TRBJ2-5,CASSGGETQYF
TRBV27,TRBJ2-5,CASKAAGETQYF
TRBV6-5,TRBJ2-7,CASSQGGEQYF
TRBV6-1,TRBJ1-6,CASTLVLEAHSPLHF
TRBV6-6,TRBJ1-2,CASSSGQTIDGYTF
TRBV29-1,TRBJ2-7,CSVVLGRTAYEQYF
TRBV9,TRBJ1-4,CASSVTPGGSLFF
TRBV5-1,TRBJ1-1,CASRRTGVTEAFF
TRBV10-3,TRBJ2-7,CAISTSGRVDEQYF
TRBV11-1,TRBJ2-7,CASSWVGQYEQYF
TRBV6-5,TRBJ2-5,CASSYFWGGGETQYF
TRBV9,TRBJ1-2,CASSATAGQDNYGYTF
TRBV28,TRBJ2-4,CASSLSRGAKNIQYF
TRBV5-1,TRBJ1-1,CASSLDRGDTEAFF
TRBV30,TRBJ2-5,CAWSRAGGDKETQYF
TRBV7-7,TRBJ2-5,CASSLGAEETQYF
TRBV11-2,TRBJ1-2,CASSPPGVIYGYTF
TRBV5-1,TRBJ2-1,CASSLPDLQYNEQFF